The rows below give T cell receptor beta chains drawn from one sample of a study of OX40 agonist ivuxolimab in advanced cancers. TCRdb keeps only in-frame clones here, not all; method: immunoSEQ multiplex PCR. The sample lists 50,000 or so clones; roughly 90% were seen once. Sequences were derived from CD4+ or CD8+ T cells sorted from blood, sampled in a trial of the OX40 agonist ivuxolimab. The receptors derive from an adult with an advanced solid tumor such as melanoma, head and neck, liver or kidney cancer. The CDR3 runs from the conserved cysteine through the conserved F or W. D genes are given only for firm matches. Expanded clones get a size class; other rows say once, few or many, or leave the size out.

clone_size: .
j_call: TRBJ2-3
v_call: TRBV27
d_call: .
cdr3_aa: CASSNRESSTDTQYF
cdr3_nt: TGTGCCAGCAGTAACAGGGAATCGAGCACAGATACGCAGTATTTT

clone_size: .
j_call: TRBJ2-7
v_call: TRBV6-1
d_call: .
cdr3_aa: CASSEQVSYEQYF
cdr3_nt: TGTGCCAGCAGTGAACAGGTTTCCTACGAGCAGTACTTC

clone_size: once
j_call: TRBJ1-4
v_call: TRBV27
d_call: .
cdr3_aa: CASSFSAGEGKLFF
cdr3_nt: TGTGCCAGCAGTTTTTCGGCAGGGGAGGGGAAACTGTTTTTT

clone_size: .
j_call: TRBJ2-1
v_call: TRBV7-9
d_call: TRBD1
cdr3_aa: CASSPSPTGGNEQFF
cdr3_nt: TGTGCCAGCAGCCCGTCCCCCACAGGGGGCAATGAGCAGTTCTTC

clone_size: .
j_call: TRBJ1-1
v_call: TRBV5-1
d_call: .
cdr3_aa: CASSLMGEEAFF
cdr3_nt: TGCGCCAGCAGCTTGATGGGGGAAGAAGCTTTCTTT

clone_size: .
j_call: TRBJ2-7
v_call: TRBV28
d_call: .
cdr3_aa: CASSRSQETSYEQYF
cdr3_nt: TGTGCCAGCAGTAGGTCTCAGGAAACTTCCTACGAGCAGTACTTC

clone_size: .
j_call: TRBJ2-1
v_call: TRBV15
d_call: .
cdr3_aa: CATSGKTRNEQFF
cdr3_nt: TGTGCCACCAGCGGTAAAACTAGGAATGAGCAGTTCTTC

clone_size: .
j_call: TRBJ1-2
v_call: TRBV5-4
d_call: TRBD1
cdr3_aa: CASRTFYRDRRIF
cdr3_nt: TGTGCCAGCAGGACATTTTACCGGGACAGGAGAATTTTC

clone_size: .
j_call: TRBJ2-7
v_call: TRBV27
d_call: TRBD1
cdr3_aa: CASTLSGTGYYEQYF
cdr3_nt: TGTGCCAGCACCCTGTCGGGGACAGGGTACTACGAGCAGTACTTC

clone_size: .
j_call: TRBJ2-3
v_call: TRBV4-2
d_call: TRBD2
cdr3_aa: CASSQDMASGDTDTQYF
cdr3_nt: TGTGCCAGCAGCCAAGATATGGCTAGCGGAGACACAGATACGCAGTATTTT

clone_size: once
j_call: TRBJ1-5
v_call: TRBV7-9
d_call: .
cdr3_aa: CASSLERDQPQHF
cdr3_nt: TGTGCCAGCAGCTTAGAGAGGGATCAGCCCCAGCATTTT

clone_size: .
j_call: TRBJ1-2
v_call: TRBV11-2
d_call: .
cdr3_aa: CASSSIPAQRANYGYTF
cdr3_nt: TGTGCCAGCAGCTCCATCCCCGCGCAGCGTGCTAACTATGGCTACACCTTC

clone_size: .
j_call: TRBJ2-7
v_call: TRBV6-6
d_call: .
cdr3_aa: CASLLGGVPYEQYF
cdr3_nt: TGTGCCAGCCTTTTGGGGGGAGTTCCCTACGAGCAGTACTTC

clone_size: .
j_call: TRBJ2-1
v_call: TRBV2
d_call: TRBD2
cdr3_aa: CASSRSGRSNEQFF
cdr3_nt: TGTGCCAGCAGTCGTAGCGGGAGAAGCAATGAGCAGTTCTTC

clone_size: .
j_call: TRBJ2-2
v_call: TRBV5-4
d_call: .
cdr3_aa: CASRPEVGELFF
cdr3_nt: TGTGCCAGCAGACCGGAGGTAGGGGAGCTGTTTTTT

clone_size: .
j_call: TRBJ2-7
v_call: TRBV10-3
d_call: .
cdr3_aa: CAIKGDGSEHEQYF
cdr3_nt: TGTGCCATCAAGGGGGACGGGTCTGAACACGAGCAGTACTTC

clone_size: .
j_call: TRBJ2-5
v_call: TRBV9
d_call: TRBD2
cdr3_aa: CASSDQVTSGSQETQYF
cdr3_nt: TGTGCCAGCAGCGACCAAGTCACTAGCGGGAGCCAAGAGACCCAGTACTTC

clone_size: .
j_call: TRBJ1-5
v_call: TRBV11-2
d_call: .
cdr3_aa: CASSPTVWEPQHF
cdr3_nt: TGTGCCAGCAGCCCCACGGTGTGGGAGCCCCAGCATTTT

clone_size: .
j_call: TRBJ1-5
v_call: TRBV2
d_call: TRBD1
cdr3_aa: CASTNGQGNQPQHF
cdr3_nt: TGTGCCAGCACAAACGGACAGGGCAATCAGCCCCAGCATTTT

clone_size: once
j_call: TRBJ2-1
v_call: TRBV6-1
d_call: TRBD2
cdr3_aa: CASSDWREVLNEQFF
cdr3_nt: TGTGCCAGCAGTGACTGGCGGGAGGTTCTCAATGAGCAGTTCTTC

clone_size: .
j_call: TRBJ1-1
v_call: TRBV19
d_call: .
cdr3_aa: CAIRSNTEAFF
cdr3_nt: TGTGCCATTCGGTCGAACACTGAAGCTTTCTTT

clone_size: .
j_call: TRBJ2-7
v_call: TRBV4-1
d_call: .
cdr3_aa: CASSQDVGLERFYEQYF
cdr3_nt: TGCGCCAGCAGCCAAGATGTCGGTCTAGAGAGGTTCTACGAGCAGTACTTC